The TCR beta chain under discussion was sequenced for a study of shared clonotypes between healthy human individuals. The CDR3 consists of 14 residues. Germline V lookup: CDR1 SGHTA, CDR2 FQGNSA. V was clipped by 2 bases and J by 4 bases, with 8 bases between them. Data came from immunoSEQ multiplex PCR; TCRdb stores just in-frame clones and leaves some out. There are some 1.4 million clones in the sample; 96% occur only once, and roughly 1.2% lies in the top ten. Sample: naive CD4+ T cells sorted from blood. Subset meaning: CD45RA+ positively selected. This receptor was taken from a man younger than 40 in good health. The chain carries TRBV7-2 and TRBJ2-2; D gene ambiguous. Here the CDR3 reads CASSLSGRTGELFF. DNA for the CDR3: TGTGCCAGCAGCTTATCCGGCCGCACCGGGGAGCTGTTTTTT. Complete variable domain (other parts from reference TRBV7-2 and TRBJ2-2): GAGVSQSPSNKVTEKGKDVELRCDPISGHTALYWYRQSLGQGLEFLIYFQGNSAPDKSGLPSDRFSAERTGGSVSTLTIQRTQQEDSAVYLCASSLSGRTGELFFGEGSRLTVL.